Included here is one T cell receptor (beta chain) sequence, with context. Its antigen is unknown. The PCR ran on 60 Vbeta and 13 Jbeta primers. Only in-frame clones appear in the TCRdb table, and some are missing; sequencing was by immunoSEQ multiplex PCR. The profile shows under 200,000 clones, almost 80% of them singletons. The sample comes from a study of cytomegalovirus exposure and HLA in healthy donors. Broader study findings: A later analysis reportedly found that, within productive TCRs, an Asian-associated ancestry cluster had fewer N-insertions than the mean observed across the roughly 670 donors. Roughly even sequencing depth across donors was the assumption behind the presence/absence analyses. When a later analysis compared HLA-associated TCR beta chains with equally common others, the HLA-associated chains turned out to be more clonally expanded and to have lower generation probabilities.

The V end was cut by 3 bases, the J end by 2 bases, with 15 bases between. The CDR3 has 16 amino acids. Germline V gene lookup returns CDR1 SGHDN and CDR2 FVKESK. The chain is built from TRBV14 and TRBJ2-3; D is perhaps TRBD2 (7 bases). This clonotype was obtained from a man aged 30 to 39 in good health and CMV-seronegative. Sequencing used PBMCs. CDR3 loop: CASSQPGGAYTDTQYF. In nucleotides, the CDR3 is TGTGCCAGCAGCCAGCCTGGGGGGGCATACACAGATACGCAGTATTTT.